Given below is one T cell receptor (delta chain) in context. Its antigen target is currently unknown. TCRdb's entry gives the protein of a much larger clone, which mismatches this DNA's translation at residue 14, likely from a read error; the protein reported here is translated from the DNA. The library was made by RT-PCR. TCRdb shows the sequencer as Illumina MiSeq. Clone calls in TCRdb were regenerated from the public reads with CATT, after which identical DNA sequences shared one row. The sample includes several hundred delta-chain clones, with more than 20% observed a single time. Around 37% of the sample lies in the top ten. The source of the sample is a study of gamma-delta T cells after stem cell transplantation (dated by TCRdb to 2016 to 2017). Counted from cysteine to phenylalanine, this CDR3 has 17 amino acids. Just the 51-base CDR3 DNA is kept, in frame starting at base 1. CDR1 and CDR2 are read off the germline V gene as GEAIGNYY and EKD.

Sequencing was done on a sample of gamma-delta T cells. The TCR was taken from a human donor. It is not recorded whose cells these are; they may come from a transplant donor. Recombination linked TRDV2 to TRDJ1; perhaps TRDD2 is the D gene, with 5 bases matching. The DNA reads as follows: TGTGCCTGTGACCCCTTACTGAGTGGGCCCTACACCGATGAACTCATCTTT. Translated, it reads CACDPLLSGPYTDELIF.